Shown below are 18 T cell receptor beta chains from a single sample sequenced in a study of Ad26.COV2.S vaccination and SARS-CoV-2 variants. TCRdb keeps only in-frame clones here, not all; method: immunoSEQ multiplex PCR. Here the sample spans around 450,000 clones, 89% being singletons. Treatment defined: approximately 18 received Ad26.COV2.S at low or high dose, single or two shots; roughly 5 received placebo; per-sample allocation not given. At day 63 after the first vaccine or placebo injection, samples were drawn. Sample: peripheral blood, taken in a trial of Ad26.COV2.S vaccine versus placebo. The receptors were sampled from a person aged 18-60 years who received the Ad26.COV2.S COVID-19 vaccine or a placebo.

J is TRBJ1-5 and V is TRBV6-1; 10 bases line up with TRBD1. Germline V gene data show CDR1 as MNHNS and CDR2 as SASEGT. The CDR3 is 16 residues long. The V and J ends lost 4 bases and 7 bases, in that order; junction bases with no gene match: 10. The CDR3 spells CASSASRGQGIQPQHF. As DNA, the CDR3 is TGTGCCAGCAGTGCCAGCCGGGGACAGGGGATACAGCCCCAGCATTTT.

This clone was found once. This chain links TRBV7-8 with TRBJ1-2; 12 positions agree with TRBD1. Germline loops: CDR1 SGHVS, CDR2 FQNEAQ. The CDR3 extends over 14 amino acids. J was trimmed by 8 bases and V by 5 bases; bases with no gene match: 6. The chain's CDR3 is CASSLRDRGLGYTF. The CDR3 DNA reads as TGTGCCAGCAGCCTCCGGGACAGGGGGCTAGGCTACACCTTC.

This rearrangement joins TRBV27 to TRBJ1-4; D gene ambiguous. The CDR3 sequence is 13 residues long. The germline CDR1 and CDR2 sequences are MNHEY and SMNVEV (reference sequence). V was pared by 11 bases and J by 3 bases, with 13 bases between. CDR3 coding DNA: TGTGCCGGCTCTTGGAGGGCTAATGAAAAACTGTTTTTT. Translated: CAGSWRANEKLFF.

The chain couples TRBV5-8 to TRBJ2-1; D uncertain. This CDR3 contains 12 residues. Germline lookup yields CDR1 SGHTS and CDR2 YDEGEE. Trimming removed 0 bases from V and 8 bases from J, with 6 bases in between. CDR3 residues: CASSLGGYEQFF. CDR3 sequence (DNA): TGTGCCAGCAGCTTGGGCGGTTATGAGCAGTTCTTC. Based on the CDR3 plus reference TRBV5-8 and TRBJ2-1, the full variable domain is EAGVTQSPTHLIKTRGQQATLRCSPISGHTSVYWYQQALGLGLQFLLWYDEGEERNRGNFPPRFSGRQFPNYSSELNVNALELEDSALYLCASSLGGYEQFFGPGTRLTVL.

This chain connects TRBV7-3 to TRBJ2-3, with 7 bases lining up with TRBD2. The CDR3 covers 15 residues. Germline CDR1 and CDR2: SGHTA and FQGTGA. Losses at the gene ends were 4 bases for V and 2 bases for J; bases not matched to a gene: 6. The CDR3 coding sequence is TGTGCCAGCAGCTCCCTCGGGGACTACACAGATACGCAGTATTTT. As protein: CASSSLGDYTDTQYF.

The CDR3 DNA follows: TGCGCCAGCAGCTTAGACAGCACTACAGATACGCAGTATTTT. Amino acid sequence: CASSLDSTTDTQYF. The V call is TRBV5-1, the J call TRBJ2-3; D perhaps matches TRBD1 (5 bases). The CDR3 contains 14 residues. V lost 2 bases and J lost 3, with 10 bases in between. Germline loops: CDR1 SGHRS, CDR2 YFSETQ.

Here the CDR3 DNA reads TGCGCCAGCAGCTTGGACCCCACCGGGGAGCTGTTTTTT. It encodes CASSLDPTGELFF. This chain uses TRBV5-1 with TRBJ2-2; no definite D call. V lost 0 bases to trimming and J lost 4 bases, with 4 bases between them. Germline CDR1 and CDR2: SGHRS and YFSETQ. This CDR3 is 13 amino acids long.

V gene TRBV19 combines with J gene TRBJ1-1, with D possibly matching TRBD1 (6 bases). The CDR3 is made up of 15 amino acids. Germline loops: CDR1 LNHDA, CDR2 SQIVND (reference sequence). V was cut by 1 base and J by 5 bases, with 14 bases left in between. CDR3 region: CASSIVGGPGTEAFF. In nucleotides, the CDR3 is TGTGCCAGTAGTATAGTTGGGGGGCCAGGGACTGAAGCTTTCTTT.

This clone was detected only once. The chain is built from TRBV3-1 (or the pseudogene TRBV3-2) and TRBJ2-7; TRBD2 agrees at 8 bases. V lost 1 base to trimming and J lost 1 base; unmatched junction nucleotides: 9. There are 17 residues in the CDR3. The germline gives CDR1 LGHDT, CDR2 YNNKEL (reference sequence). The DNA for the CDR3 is TGTGCCAGCAGCCAAGGGGGTTTGGCGGGAGGATCCTACGAGCAGTACGTC. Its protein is CASSQGGLAGGSYEQYV.

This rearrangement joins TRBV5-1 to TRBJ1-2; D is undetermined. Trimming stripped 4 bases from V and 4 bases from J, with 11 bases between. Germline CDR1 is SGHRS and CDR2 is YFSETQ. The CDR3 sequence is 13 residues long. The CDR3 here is CASSDDGFYGYTF. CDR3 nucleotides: TGCGCCAGCAGCGATGACGGATTCTATGGCTACACCTTC.

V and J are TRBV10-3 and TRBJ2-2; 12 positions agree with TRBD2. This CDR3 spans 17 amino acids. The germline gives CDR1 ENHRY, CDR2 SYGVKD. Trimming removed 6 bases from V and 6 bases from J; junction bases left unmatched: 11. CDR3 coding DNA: TGTGCCATCAGCCGGACTAGCGGGGCCAGTACATCCGGGGAGCTGTTTTTT. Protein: CAISRTSGASTSGELFF.

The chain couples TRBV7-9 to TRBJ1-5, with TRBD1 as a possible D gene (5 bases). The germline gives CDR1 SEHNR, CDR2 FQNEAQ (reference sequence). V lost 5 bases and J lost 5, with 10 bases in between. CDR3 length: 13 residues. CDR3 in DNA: TGTGCCAGCAGCCTCGACAGCTATCAGCCCCAGCATTTT. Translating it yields CASSLDSYQPQHF.

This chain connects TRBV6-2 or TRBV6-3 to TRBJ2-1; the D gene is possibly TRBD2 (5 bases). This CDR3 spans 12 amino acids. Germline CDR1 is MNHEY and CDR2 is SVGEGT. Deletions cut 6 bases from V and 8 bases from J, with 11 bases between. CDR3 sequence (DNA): TGTGCCAGCAGCCTCCGCGGGTATGAGCAGTTCTTC. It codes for CASSLRGYEQFF.

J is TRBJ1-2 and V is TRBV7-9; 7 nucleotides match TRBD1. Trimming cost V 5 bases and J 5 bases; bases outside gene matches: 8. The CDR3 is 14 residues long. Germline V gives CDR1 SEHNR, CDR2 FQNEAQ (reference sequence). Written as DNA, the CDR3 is TGTGCCAGCAGCGACTACAGGGGACAATATGGCTACACCTTC. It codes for CASSDYRGQYGYTF. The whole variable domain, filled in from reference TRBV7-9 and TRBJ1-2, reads DTGVSQNPRHKITKRGQNVTFRCDPISEHNRLYWYRQTLGQGPEFLTYFQNEAQLEKSRLLSDRFSAERPKGSFSTLEIQRTEQGDSAMYLCASSDYRGQYGYTFGSGTRLTVV.

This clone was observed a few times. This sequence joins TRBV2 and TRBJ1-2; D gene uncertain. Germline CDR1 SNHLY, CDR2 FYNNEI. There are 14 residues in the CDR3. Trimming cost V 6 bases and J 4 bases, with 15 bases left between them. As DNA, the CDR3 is TGTGCCAGCAGAAGAGACGCATTAGGCTATGGCTACACCTTC. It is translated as CASRRDALGYGYTF.

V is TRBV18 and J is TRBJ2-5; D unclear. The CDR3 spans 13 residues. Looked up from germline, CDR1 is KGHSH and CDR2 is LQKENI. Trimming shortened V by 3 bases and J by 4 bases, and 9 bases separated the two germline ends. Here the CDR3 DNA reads TGTGCCAGCTCACCCGGTGGCGCAGAGACCCAGTACTTC. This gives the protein CASSPGGAETQYF.

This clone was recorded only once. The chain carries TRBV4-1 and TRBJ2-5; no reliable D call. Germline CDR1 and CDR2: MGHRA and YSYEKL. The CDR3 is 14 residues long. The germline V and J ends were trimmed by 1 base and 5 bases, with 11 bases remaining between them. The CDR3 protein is CASSQGFRWETQYF. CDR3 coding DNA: TGCGCCAGCAGCCAAGGCTTTCGATGGGAGACCCAGTACTTC.

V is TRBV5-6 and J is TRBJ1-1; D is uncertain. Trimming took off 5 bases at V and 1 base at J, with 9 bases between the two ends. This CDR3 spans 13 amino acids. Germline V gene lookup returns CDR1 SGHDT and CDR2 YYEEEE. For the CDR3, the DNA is TGTGCCAGCAGTAGCCGATGGAACACTGAAGCTTTCTTT. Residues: CASSSRWNTEAFF.